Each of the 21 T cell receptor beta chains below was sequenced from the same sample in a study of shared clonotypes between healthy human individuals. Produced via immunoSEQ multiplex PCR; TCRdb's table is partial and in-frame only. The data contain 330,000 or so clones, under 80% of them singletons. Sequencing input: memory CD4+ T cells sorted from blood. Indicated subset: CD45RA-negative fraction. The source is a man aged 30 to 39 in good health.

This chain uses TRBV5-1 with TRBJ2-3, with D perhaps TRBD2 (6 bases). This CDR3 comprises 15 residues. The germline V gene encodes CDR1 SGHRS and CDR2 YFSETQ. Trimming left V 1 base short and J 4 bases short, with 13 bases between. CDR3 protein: CASSLQGSGADTQYF. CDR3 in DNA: TGCGCCAGCAGCTTGCAGGGTAGCGGCGCAGATACGCAGTATTTT.

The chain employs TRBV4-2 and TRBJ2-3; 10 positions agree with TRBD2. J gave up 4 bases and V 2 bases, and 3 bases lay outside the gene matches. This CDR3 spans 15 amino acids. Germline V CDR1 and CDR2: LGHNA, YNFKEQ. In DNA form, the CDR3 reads TGTGCCAGCAGCCAAAGAGCGGGAGGGTCAGATACGCAGTATTTT. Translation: CASSQRAGGSDTQYF.

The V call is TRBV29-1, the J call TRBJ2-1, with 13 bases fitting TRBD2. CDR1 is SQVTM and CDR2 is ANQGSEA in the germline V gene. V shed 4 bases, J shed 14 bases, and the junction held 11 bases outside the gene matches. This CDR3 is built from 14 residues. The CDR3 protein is CSVASGLAGRSEFF. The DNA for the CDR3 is TGCAGCGTTGCATCGGGACTAGCGGGGAGGTCGGAGTTCTTC.

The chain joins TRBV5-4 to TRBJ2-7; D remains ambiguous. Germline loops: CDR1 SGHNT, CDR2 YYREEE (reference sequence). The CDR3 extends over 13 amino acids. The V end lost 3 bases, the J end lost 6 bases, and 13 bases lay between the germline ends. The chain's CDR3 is CASSSPSRSEQYF. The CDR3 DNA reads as TGTGCCAGCAGCTCCCCTTCAAGGAGCGAGCAGTACTTC. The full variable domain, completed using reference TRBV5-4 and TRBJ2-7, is ETGVTQSPTHLIKTRGQQVTLRCSSQSGHNTVSWYQQALGQGPQFIFQYYREEENGRGNFPPRFSGLQFPNYSSELNVNALELDDSALYLCASSSPSRSEQYFGPGTRLTVT.

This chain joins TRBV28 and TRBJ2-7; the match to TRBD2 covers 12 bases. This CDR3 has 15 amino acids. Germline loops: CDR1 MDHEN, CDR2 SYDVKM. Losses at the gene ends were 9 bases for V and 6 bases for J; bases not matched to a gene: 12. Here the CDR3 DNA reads TGTGCCAGTAGGCGGGCGGCTAGCGGGAGGGTCGAGCAGTACTTC. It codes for CASRRAASGRVEQYF.

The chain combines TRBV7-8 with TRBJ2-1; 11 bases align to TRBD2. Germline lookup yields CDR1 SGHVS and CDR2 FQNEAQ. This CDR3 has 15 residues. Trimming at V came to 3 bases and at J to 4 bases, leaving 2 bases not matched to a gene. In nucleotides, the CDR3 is TGTGCCAGCAGCTTTAGCGGGAGGGGTTACAATGAGCAGTTCTTC. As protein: CASSFSGRGYNEQFF.

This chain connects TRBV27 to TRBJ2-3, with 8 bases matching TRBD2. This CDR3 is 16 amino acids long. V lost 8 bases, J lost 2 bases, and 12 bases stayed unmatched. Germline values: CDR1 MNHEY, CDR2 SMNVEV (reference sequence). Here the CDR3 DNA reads TGTGCCAGCGGGACTAGAGTTTCCCAATACACAGATACGCAGTATTTT. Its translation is CASGTRVSQYTDTQYF.

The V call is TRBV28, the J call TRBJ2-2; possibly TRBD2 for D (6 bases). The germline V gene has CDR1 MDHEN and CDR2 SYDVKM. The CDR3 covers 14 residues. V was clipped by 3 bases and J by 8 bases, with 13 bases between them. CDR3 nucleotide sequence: TGTGCCAGCAGTTTCTGGCGGGAAGCTGGGGAGCTGTTTTTT. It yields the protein CASSFWREAGELFF.

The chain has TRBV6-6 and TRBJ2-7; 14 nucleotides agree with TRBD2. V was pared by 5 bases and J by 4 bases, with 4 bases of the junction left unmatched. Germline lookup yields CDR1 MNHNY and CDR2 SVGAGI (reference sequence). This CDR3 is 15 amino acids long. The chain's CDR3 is CASSDGLAGGYEQYF. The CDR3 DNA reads TGTGCCAGCAGTGACGGACTAGCGGGAGGATACGAGCAGTACTTC.

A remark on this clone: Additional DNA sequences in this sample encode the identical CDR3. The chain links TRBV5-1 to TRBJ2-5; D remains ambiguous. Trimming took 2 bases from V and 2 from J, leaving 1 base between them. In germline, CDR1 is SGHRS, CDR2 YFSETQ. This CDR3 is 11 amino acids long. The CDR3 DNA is TGCGCCAGCAGCTTTCAAGAGACCCAGTACTTC. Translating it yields CASSFQETQYF.

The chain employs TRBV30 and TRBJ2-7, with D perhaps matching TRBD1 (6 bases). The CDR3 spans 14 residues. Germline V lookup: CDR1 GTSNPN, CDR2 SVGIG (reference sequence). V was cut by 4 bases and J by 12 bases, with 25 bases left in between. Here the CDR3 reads CAWNLRTALSGVYF. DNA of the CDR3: TGTGCCTGGAACTTAAGGACAGCTCTTAGTGGTGTGTACTTC. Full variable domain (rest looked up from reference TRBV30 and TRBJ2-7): SQTIHQWPATLVQPVGSPLSLECTVEGTSNPNLYWYRQAAGRGLQLLFYSVGIGQISSEVPQNLSASRPQDRQFILSSKKLLLSDSGFYLCAWNLRTALSGVYFGPGTRLTVT.

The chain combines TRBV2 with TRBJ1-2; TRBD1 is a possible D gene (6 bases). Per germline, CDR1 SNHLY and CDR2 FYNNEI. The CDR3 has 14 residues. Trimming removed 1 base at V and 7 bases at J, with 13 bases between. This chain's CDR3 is CASSEEAGVSGYTF. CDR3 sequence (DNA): TGTGCCAGCAGTGAAGAGGCAGGGGTCTCTGGCTACACCTTC.

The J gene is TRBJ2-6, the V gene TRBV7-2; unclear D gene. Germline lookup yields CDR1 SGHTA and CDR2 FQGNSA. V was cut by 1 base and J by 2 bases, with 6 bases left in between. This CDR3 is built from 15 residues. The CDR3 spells CASSLEGPGANVLTF. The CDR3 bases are TGTGCCAGCAGCTTAGAAGGGCCTGGGGCCAACGTCCTGACTTTC.

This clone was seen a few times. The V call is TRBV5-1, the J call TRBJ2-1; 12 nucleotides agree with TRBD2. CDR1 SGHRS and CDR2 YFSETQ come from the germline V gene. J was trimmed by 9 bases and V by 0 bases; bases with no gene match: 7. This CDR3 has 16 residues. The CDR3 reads CASSLEGLAGRAEQFF. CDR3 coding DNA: TGCGCCAGCAGCTTGGAAGGACTAGCGGGAAGGGCTGAGCAGTTCTTC.

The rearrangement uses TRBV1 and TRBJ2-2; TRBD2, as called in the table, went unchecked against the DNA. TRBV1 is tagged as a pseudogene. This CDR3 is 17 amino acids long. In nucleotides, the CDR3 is TGCACCAGCCAGACTAGCGGGAGCGGTGGGGCCACCGGGGAGCTGTTTTTT. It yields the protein CTSQTSGSGGATGELFF.

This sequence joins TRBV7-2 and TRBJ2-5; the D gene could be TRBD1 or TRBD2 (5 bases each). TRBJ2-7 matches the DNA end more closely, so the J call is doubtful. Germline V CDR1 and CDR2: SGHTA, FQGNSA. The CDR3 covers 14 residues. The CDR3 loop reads CASSLGRDGYEQYF. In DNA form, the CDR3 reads TGTGCCAGCAGCTTAGGCAGGGACGGGTACGAGCAGTACTTC.

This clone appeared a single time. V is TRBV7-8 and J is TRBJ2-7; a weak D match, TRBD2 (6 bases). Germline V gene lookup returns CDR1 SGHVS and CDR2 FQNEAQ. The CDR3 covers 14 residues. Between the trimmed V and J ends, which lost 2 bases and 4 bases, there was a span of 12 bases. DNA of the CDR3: TGTGCCAGCAGCTTAAGGAGGGAACGTTACGAGCAGTACTTC. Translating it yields CASSLRRERYEQYF.

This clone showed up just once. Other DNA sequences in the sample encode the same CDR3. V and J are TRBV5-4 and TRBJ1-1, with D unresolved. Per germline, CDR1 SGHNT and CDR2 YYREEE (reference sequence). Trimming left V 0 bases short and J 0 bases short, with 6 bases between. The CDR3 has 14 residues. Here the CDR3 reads CASSLGGMNTEAFF. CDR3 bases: TGTGCCAGCAGCTTGGGAGGGATGAACACTGAAGCTTTCTTT.

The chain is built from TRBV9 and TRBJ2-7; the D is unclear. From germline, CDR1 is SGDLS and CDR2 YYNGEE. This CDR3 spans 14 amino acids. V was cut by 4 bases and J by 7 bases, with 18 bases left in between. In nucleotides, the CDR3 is TGTGCCAGCAGCCTCACCACCTGGAACGCGGAGCAGTACTTC. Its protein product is CASSLTTWNAEQYF.

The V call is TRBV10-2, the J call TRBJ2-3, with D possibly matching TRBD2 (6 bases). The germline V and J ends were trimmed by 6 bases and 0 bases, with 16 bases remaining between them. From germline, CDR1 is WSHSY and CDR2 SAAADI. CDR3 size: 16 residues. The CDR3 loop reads CASSLGSVASTDTQYF. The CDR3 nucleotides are TGCGCCAGCAGCCTCGGGAGTGTGGCTAGCACAGATACGCAGTATTTT.

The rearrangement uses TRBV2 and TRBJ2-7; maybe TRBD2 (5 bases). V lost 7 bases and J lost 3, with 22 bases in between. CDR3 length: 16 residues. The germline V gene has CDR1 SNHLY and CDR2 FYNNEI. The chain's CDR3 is CASIEGLIRPVYEQYF. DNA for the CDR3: TGTGCCAGCATAGAGGGCTTGATTCGACCTGTCTACGAGCAGTACTTC.